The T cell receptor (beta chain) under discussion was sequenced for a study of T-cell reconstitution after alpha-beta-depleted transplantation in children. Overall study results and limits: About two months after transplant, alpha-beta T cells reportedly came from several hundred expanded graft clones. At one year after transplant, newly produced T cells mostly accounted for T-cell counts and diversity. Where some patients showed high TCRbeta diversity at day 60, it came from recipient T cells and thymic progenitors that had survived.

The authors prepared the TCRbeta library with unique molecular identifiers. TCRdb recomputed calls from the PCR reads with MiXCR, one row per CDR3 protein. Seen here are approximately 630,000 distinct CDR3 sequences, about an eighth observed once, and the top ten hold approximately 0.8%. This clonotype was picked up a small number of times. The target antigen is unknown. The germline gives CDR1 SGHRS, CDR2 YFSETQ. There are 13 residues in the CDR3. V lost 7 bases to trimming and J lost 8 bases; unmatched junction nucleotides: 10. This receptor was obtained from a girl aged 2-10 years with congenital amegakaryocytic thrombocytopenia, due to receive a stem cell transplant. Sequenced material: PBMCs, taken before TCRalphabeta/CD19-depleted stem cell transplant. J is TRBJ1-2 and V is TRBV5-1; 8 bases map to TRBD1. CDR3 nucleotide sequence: TGCGCCAGCCAAACGCCCAGGGGGCACGGCTACACCTTC. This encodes CASQTPRGHGYTF.